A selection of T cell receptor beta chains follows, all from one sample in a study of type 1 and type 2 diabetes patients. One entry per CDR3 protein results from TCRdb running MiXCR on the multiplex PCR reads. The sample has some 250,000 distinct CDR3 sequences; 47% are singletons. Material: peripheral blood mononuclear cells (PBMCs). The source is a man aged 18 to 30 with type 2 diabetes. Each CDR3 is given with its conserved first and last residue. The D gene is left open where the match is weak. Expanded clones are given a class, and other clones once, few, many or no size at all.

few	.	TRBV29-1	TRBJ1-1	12	TGCAGCGTGGAAGGCTCCGAGACTGAAGCTTTCTTT	CSVEGSETEAFF
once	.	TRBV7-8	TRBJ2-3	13	TGTGCCAGCAGTGAGGGCATATCAGATACGCAGTATTTT	CASSEGISDTQYF
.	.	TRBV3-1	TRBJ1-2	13	TGTGCCAGCAGCCGACCCAGGGCTCGGGGCTACACCTTC	CASSRPRARGYTF
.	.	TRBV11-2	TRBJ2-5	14	TGTGCCAGCAGCTTAGGTCGACCACAAGAGACCCAGTACTTC	CASSLGRPQETQYF
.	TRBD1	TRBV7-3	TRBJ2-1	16	TGTGCCAGCAGCTTAACCGGGACAGGGATACACAATGAGCAGTTCTTC	CASSLTGTGIHNEQFF
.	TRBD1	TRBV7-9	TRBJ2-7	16	TGTGCCAGCAGTCCAGGACAGGGCCCCCATTCCTACGAGCAGTACTTC	CASSPGQGPHSYEQYF
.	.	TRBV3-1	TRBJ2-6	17	TGTGCCAGCAGCCCCGGTGCAGGGCTCTCTGGGGCCAACGTCCTGACTTTC	CASSPGAGLSGANVLTF
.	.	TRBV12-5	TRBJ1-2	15	TGTGCCAGCAGGCTGAACACCGCAGACAACTATGGCTACACCTTC	CASRLNTADNYGYTF
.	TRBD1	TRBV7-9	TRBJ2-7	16	TGTGCCAGCAGCTTAGGCCCGGGACAGGGGTTCTCCGAGCAGTACTTC	CASSLGPGQGFSEQYF
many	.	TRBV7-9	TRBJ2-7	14	TGTGCCAGCAGCTTAAGGGATGACTCGAGCGAGCAGTACTTC	CASSLRDDSSEQYF
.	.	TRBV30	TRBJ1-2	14	TGTGCCTGGAGTGTTATAACCGGAACTGCTGGCTACACCTTC	CAWSVITGTAGYTF
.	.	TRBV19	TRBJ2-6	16	TGTGCCAGTACACTGGAAGGGCCTTCTGGGGCCAACGTCCTGACTTTC	CASTLEGPSGANVLTF
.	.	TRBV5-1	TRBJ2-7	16	TGCGCCAGCAGCCCCCATCCGGTTAGCAGCTCCTACGAGCAGTACTTC	CASSPHPVSSSYEQYF
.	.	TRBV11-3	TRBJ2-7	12	TGTGCCAGCAGCTTAGGTACCGCCGAGCAGTACTTC	CASSLGTAEQYF
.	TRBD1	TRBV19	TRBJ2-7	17	TGTGCCAGTAGTATAGGGACAGGCTACCGCGGTGGGTACGAGCAGTACTTC	CASSIGTGYRGGYEQYF
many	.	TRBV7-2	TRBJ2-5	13	TGTGCCAGCAGCTTACAGGGAGAAGAGACCCAGTACTTC	CASSLQGEETQYF
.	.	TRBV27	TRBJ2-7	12	TGTGCCAGCAGTGAAGTCCTGGACGAGCAGTACTTC	CASSEVLDEQYF
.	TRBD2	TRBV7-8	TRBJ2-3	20	TGTGCCAGCAGCATTACTAGGCTAGCGGGGGCTCCTCTCCGCACAGATACGCAGTATTTT	CASSITRLAGAPLRTDTQYF
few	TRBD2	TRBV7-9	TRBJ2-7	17	TGTGCCAGCAGCTTAGCCAACAGCGGGAGGGGGGTGTACGAGCAGTACTTC	CASSLANSGRGVYEQYF
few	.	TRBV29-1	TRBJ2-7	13	TGCAGCGCCAGGACAGATTACCCCTACGAGCAGTACTTC	CSARTDYPYEQYF
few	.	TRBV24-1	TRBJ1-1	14	TGTGCCACCAGTGATTCTCGGTCGGGGACTGAAGCTTTCTTT	CATSDSRSGTEAFF
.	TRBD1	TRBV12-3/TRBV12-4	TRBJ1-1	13	TGTGCCAGCAGCCCCGGGACAGGGTATTGGGCTTTCTTT	CASSPGTGYWAFF
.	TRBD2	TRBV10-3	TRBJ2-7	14	TGTGCCATCAGGGGGAGCGGGAGGGCTTACGAGCAGTACTTC	CAIRGSGRAYEQYF
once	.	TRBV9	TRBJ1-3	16	TGTGCCAGCAGCGACCCCCGGGGGCCCTCTGGAAACACCATATATTTT	CASSDPRGPSGNTIYF